This entry features one T cell receptor beta chain sequence. Reverse transcription used about 0.45 to 1 ug RNA and random hexamers. Amplification of TCR beta CDR3 used immunoSEQ multiplex PCR across 54 Vbeta and 13 Jbeta. MiXCR, applied by TCRdb to the immunoSEQ multiplex PCR reads, yields one record per CDR3 protein. This table has roughly 120,000 distinct CDR3 sequences, just under 95% appearing once. The V end lost 3 bases, the J end lost 1 base, and 9 bases lay between the germline ends. Germline CDR1 and CDR2: MNHEY and SVGAGI. CDR3 length: 14 amino acids. This specimen comes from a study of CD8 T cells in Susac syndrome. Sequencing of TCR beta drew on CD8+ and CD4+ T cells from blood.

The receptor was derived from a human donor in good health. Sample: CD4+ T cells from PBMCs. The chain employs TRBV6-5 and TRBJ1-1; D is unclear. CDR3 coding DNA: TGTGCCAGCAGTTATTGGGGTAGGAACACTGAAGCTTTCTTT. This gives the protein CASSYWGRNTEAFF.